This is a list of T cell receptor beta chains from one sample in a study of blood T cell repertoires in COVID-19. Sequenced by immunoSEQ multiplex PCR; TCRdb stores in-frame clones only, minus some. The sample lists about 180,000 clones; over 75% were seen once. Sequencing input: PBMCs or T cells enriched from blood (not recorded which). The origin of the receptors is a human donor with acute COVID-19. The donor label of this sample is uncertain. The CDR3 runs from the conserved cysteine through the conserved F or W. The D gene is left open where the match is weak. For some rows the clone size is stated as once, few or many, or as a class when expanded; others skip it.

TRBJ1-4	NA	TRBV2	NA	CASTGSREKLFF	TGTGCCAGCACAGGGTCCCGCGAAAAACTGTTTTTT
TRBJ1-1	NA	TRBV24-1	NA	CATSDRGGLTEAFF	TGTGCCACCAGTGATCGCGGGGGACTCACTGAAGCTTTCTTT
TRBJ2-3	once	TRBV19	TRBD2	CASSIKAGGHKYF	TGTGCCAGTAGTATTAAGGCGGGGGGCCACAAGTATTTT
TRBJ2-1	NA	TRBV5-1	TRBD1	CASSFGGTGLSDEQFF	TGCGCCAGCAGCTTCGGTGGGACAGGGTTATCTGATGAGCAGTTCTTC
TRBJ1-1	NA	TRBV19	TRBD1	CASSYRGMDTEAFF	TGTGCCAGTAGTTACAGGGGTATGGACACTGAAGCTTTCTTT
TRBJ2-3	NA	TRBV5-4	TRBD1	CASSLEKRDRGADTQYF	TGTGCCAGCAGCTTGGAAAAACGGGACAGGGGAGCAGATACGCAGTATTTT
TRBJ2-3	NA	TRBV7-9	TRBD2	CASSLGLAGGKDTQYF	TGTGCCAGCAGCTTAGGACTAGCGGGGGGGAAAGATACGCAGTATTTT
TRBJ1-1	NA	TRBV3-1/TRBV3-2	TRBD1	CASSQDQDRVQGAFF	TGTGCCAGCAGCCAAGATCAAGACAGGGTCCAGGGGGCTTTCTTT
TRBJ2-3	NA	TRBV24-1	NA	CATSTGTDTQYF	TGTGCCACCAGTACAGGCACAGATACGCAGTATTTT
TRBJ1-2	NA	TRBV28	NA	CASSSGQMTGGYTF	TGTGCCAGCAGTTCGGGCCAAATGACGGGAGGCTACACCTTC
TRBJ2-3	once	TRBV5-1	TRBD1	CASSLAGQVADTQYF	TGCGCCAGCAGCTTGGCAGGACAGGTGGCAGATACGCAGTATTTT
TRBJ1-1	NA	TRBV20-1	TRBD1	CSASQGAWTEAFF	TGCAGTGCTAGTCAGGGGGCTTGGACTGAAGCTTTCTTT
TRBJ1-1	NA	TRBV11-3	TRBD1	CASSPGGHQGETEAFF	TGTGCCAGCAGCCCAGGGGGTCACCAGGGGGAGACTGAAGCTTTCTTT
TRBJ2-5	NA	TRBV10-3	NA	CAISDGGRETQYF	TGTGCCATCAGTGACGGGGGAAGAGAGACCCAGTACTTC
TRBJ2-7	NA	TRBV5-6	NA	CASSFLGYEQYF	TGTGCCAGCAGCTTCCTAGGCTACGAGCAGTACTTC
TRBJ1-1	NA	TRBV11-2	NA	CASRQRSGEIEAFF	TGTGCCAGCAGGCAAAGATCCGGGGAGATTGAAGCTTTCTTT
TRBJ2-7	NA	TRBV28	NA	CASTPRAPVYEQYF	TGTGCCAGCACCCCGAGGGCCCCCGTCTACGAGCAGTACTTC
TRBJ1-2	few	TRBV2	NA	CASSDGQIYGYTF	TGTGCCAGCAGTGATGGACAGATCTATGGCTACACCTTC
TRBJ2-1	NA	TRBV11-3	NA	CASSFGHSSYNEQFF	TGTGCCAGCAGCTTTGGCCACAGCTCCTACAATGAGCAGTTCTTC
TRBJ2-5	NA	TRBV15	TRBD2	CATSRDRLAGETQYF	TGTGCCACCAGCAGAGATCGACTAGCGGGGGAGACCCAGTACTTC
TRBJ2-3	NA	TRBV6-5	TRBD2	CASSLAGDTDTQYF	TGTGCCAGCAGTCTTGCGGGGGATACAGATACGCAGTATTTT
TRBJ2-7	NA	TRBV7-9	TRBD1	CASSRQGALSYEQYF	TGTGCCAGCAGCAGACAGGGTGCCCTTTCCTACGAGCAGTACTTC
TRBJ2-7	NA	TRBV5-1	NA	CASSLGGGGRAYEQYF	TGCGCCAGCAGCTTGGGAGGGGGGGGTAGGGCCTACGAGCAGTACTTC
TRBJ2-5	NA	TRBV21-1	NA	CASSPWVPTSGTKETQYF	TGTGCCAGCAGCCCATGGGTCCCGACTAGCGGGACTAAAGAGACCCAGTACTTC
TRBJ1-1	NA	TRBV7-2	NA	CASSPLGGYSEAFF	TGTGCCAGCAGCCCTCTAGGGGGTTACTCTGAAGCTTTCTTT
TRBJ1-3	once	TRBV6-5	NA	CASSKTGNRNTIYF	TGTGCCAGCAGTAAAACAGGGAACCGAAACACCATATATTTT
TRBJ2-2	NA	TRBV28	NA	CASTANTGELFF	TGTGCCAGCACCGCGAACACCGGGGAGCTGTTTTTT
TRBJ2-1	NA	TRBV15	TRBD1	CATSRADRTGKNEQFF	TGTGCCACCAGCAGAGCGGACAGGACCGGTAAAAATGAGCAGTTCTTC
TRBJ2-3	NA	TRBV19	TRBD2	CASSPPPLAGVADTQYF	TGTGCCAGTAGTCCACCCCCACTAGCGGGGGTCGCAGATACGCAGTATTTT
TRBJ1-2	NA	TRBV4-1	TRBD1	CASSVAGQGAYGYTF	TGCGCCAGCAGCGTAGCCGGACAGGGGGCTTATGGCTACACCTTC
TRBJ1-3	NA	TRBV5-5	TRBD1	CASSKTGVDSGNTIYF	TGTGCCAGCAGCAAGACAGGGGTGGACTCTGGAAACACCATATATTTT